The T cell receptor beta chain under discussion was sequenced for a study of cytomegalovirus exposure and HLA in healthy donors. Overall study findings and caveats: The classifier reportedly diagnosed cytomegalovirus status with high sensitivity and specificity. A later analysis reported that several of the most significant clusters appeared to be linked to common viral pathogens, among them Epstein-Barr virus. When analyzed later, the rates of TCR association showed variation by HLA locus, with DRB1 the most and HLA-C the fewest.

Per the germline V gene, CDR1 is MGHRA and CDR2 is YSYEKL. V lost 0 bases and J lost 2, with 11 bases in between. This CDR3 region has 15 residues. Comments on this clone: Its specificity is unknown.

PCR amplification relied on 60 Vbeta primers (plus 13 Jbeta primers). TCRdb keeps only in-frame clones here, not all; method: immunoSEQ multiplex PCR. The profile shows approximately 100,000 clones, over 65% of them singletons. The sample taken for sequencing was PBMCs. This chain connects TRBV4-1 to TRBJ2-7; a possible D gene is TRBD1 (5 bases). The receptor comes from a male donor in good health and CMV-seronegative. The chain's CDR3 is CASSQDPQDPYEQYF. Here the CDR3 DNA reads TGCGCCAGCAGCCAAGACCCACAGGACCCCTACGAGCAGTACTTC.